These 20 T cell receptor beta chains were sequenced from one sample in a study of shared clonotypes between healthy human individuals. Clones were read by immunoSEQ multiplex PCR, and TCRdb kept only the in-frame ones, dropping some. The table includes millions of clones, less than 95% detected once. Selected positively for CCR7 and CD45RO-negative, naive CD8 cells excluded terminally differentiated effector memory CD45RA+ cells. Sequenced material: naive CD8+ T cells sorted from blood. The receptors here all came from a man between 18 and 35 years old in good health.

This clone has just one count. J is TRBJ1-2 and V is TRBV7-2; D is unclear. With 4 bases removed from V and 6 bases from J, the gap between germline ends came to 9 bases. Germline CDR1 reads SGHTA; CDR2 reads FQGNSA. This CDR3 has 12 residues. CDR3 DNA sequence: TGTGCCAGCAGCTCCCCTAAGGATGGCTACACCTTC. This translates into CASSSPKDGYTF.

This chain connects TRBV6-5 to TRBJ1-1; 7 nucleotides align to TRBD1. CDR3 size: 15 residues. Germline lookup yields CDR1 MNHEY and CDR2 SVGAGI. J was trimmed by 1 base and V by 2 bases; bases with no gene match: 4. The CDR3 DNA follows: TGTGCCAGCAGTTACCTCGACAGGGAGAACACTGAAGCTTTCTTT. Translating gives CASSYLDRENTEAFF.

This chain joins TRBV11-2 and TRBJ2-5; D gene uncertain. The V and J ends lost 0 bases and 4 bases respectively, with 12 bases between them. Germline V CDR1 and CDR2: SGHAT, FQNNGV. The CDR3 totals 15 residues. The CDR3 sequence is CASSLELSSRETQYF. CDR3 nucleotide sequence: TGTGCCAGCAGCTTAGAGTTGTCGAGCAGAGAGACCCAGTACTTC.

CDR3 region: CASSLARTGIDGYTF. DNA of the CDR3: TGTGCCAGCAGCTTAGCCCGGACAGGGATAGATGGCTACACCTTC. V usage is TRBV11-2 and J usage is TRBJ1-2, with TRBD1 matching 8 bases. The ends lost 1 base at V and 6 bases at J; junction bases unmatched: 7. Looked up from germline, CDR1 is SGHAT and CDR2 is FQNNGV. This CDR3 region has 15 residues.

The genes are TRBV4-1 and TRBJ2-1; D is ambiguous. The CDR3 runs 13 residues. Germline-derived CDR1 and CDR2 are MGHRA and YSYEKL. Trimming pared 0 bases from V and 10 bases from J, leaving 10 bases between. CDR3 amino acids: CASSQDPLQEQFF. CDR3 nucleotide sequence: TGCGCCAGCAGCCAAGACCCCCTTCAAGAGCAGTTCTTC.

The chain uses TRBV7-8 and TRBJ2-1; the match to TRBD1 covers 7 bases. The length of the CDR3 is 16 residues. The V gene end was trimmed by 4 bases and the J gene end by 2 bases; junction bases not matched to a gene: 8. Per germline, CDR1 SGHVS and CDR2 FQNEAQ. CDR3 in amino acids: CASSSEGDRTYNEQFF. Written as DNA, the CDR3 is TGTGCCAGCAGCTCCGAGGGGGACAGAACCTACAATGAGCAGTTCTTC. Full variable domain (rest looked up from reference TRBV7-8 and TRBJ2-1): GAGVSQSPRYKVAKRGQDVALRCDPISGHVSLFWYQQALGQGPEFLTYFQNEAQLDKSGLPSDRFFAERPEGSVSTLKIQRTQQEDSAVYLCASSSEGDRTYNEQFFGPGTRLTVL.

The chain joins TRBV21-1 to TRBJ2-7; TRBD2, the table's D call, lacks a check against the DNA. TRBV21-1 is reported as a pseudogene. The CDR3 spans 11 residues. This CDR3 reads CASKGEGEQYF. CDR3 bases: TGTGCCAGCAAGGGAGAGGGCGAGCAGTACTTC.

This clone was recorded only once. The gene calls are TRBV19 and TRBJ1-1; D is undetermined. Trimming removed 3 bases from V and 3 bases from J, with 8 bases in between. Germline V gene sequence: CDR1 LNHDA, CDR2 SQIVND (reference sequence). The CDR3 loop spans 13 amino acids. The CDR3 DNA reads TGTGCCAGTAGTATCTGGTGGGACACTGAAGCTTTCTTT. Translated, it gives CASSIWWDTEAFF.

A single count supports this clone. The chain joins TRBV9 to TRBJ2-7; possibly TRBD2 for D (6 bases). The CDR3 contains 14 residues. The germline V gene has CDR1 SGDLS and CDR2 YYNGEE. The V and J ends lost 4 bases and 2 bases respectively, with 13 bases between them. CDR3 nucleotides: TGTGCCAGCAGCTTTAGCGGAAACACCTACGAGCAGTACTTC. This codes for CASSFSGNTYEQYF.

This clone was seen only once. The V call is TRBV5-4, the J call TRBJ2-2; maybe TRBD2 (5 bases). The germline CDR1 and CDR2 sequences are SGHNT and YYREEE (reference sequence). V lost 4 bases and J 7 bases, leaving 11 bases between the germline ends. The length of the CDR3 is 13 residues. CDR3 sequence reads: CASSPDSFGELFF. The CDR3, as DNA: TGTGCCAGCAGCCCGGACTCCTTCGGGGAGCTGTTTTTT.

The rearrangement links TRBV7-6 to TRBJ2-2; TRBD1 matches 8 bases. CDR1 and CDR2 from the germline V gene are SGHVS and FNYEAQ. Trimming at V came to 5 bases and at J to 4 bases, leaving 15 bases not matched to a gene. The CDR3 extends over 18 amino acids. This CDR3 is CASSNPEDRTGLTGELFF. The CDR3 DNA reads TGTGCCAGCAGCAACCCCGAGGACCGGACAGGGCTCACCGGGGAGCTGTTTTTT.

The V and J genes are TRBV10-3 and TRBJ2-2, with TRBD1 matching over 10 bases. Trimming took 3 bases from V and 3 from J; bases not matched to a gene: 13. The CDR3 loop spans 19 amino acids. Germline CDR1 ENHRY, CDR2 SYGVKD. This chain's CDR3 is CAISDYQTGGERDTGELFF. The CDR3 coding sequence is TGTGCCATCAGTGACTATCAGACAGGGGGCGAACGGGACACCGGGGAGCTGTTTTTT.

In regard to this clone: An end of the junction does not agree with germline; a read error may underlie this. The V and J genes are TRBV29-1 and TRBJ2-3; D remains unclear. Germline CDR1 reads SQVTM; CDR2 reads ANQGSEA. This CDR3 comprises 13 residues. The CDR3 bases are TGCAGCGTTGAATCTCGCGGTACAGATACTCAGTATTTT. This gives the protein CSVESRGTDTQYF.

As concerns this clone: The sample contains more than one DNA sequence encoding this CDR3. The CDR3 loop reads CASSAAGGYEQYF. CDR3 coding DNA: TGTGCCAGTTCCGCCGCGGGGGGCTACGAGCAGTACTTC. The rearrangement uses TRBV28 and TRBJ2-7, with TRBD2 matching 8 bases. CDR3 length: 13 amino acids. Germline loops: CDR1 MDHEN, CDR2 SYDVKM. V gave up 9 bases and J gave up 3 bases; unmatched junction bases: 7.

The rearrangement links TRBV6-5 to TRBJ2-2; D uncertain. V dropped 7 bases and J dropped 3 bases, with 6 bases sitting between them. The CDR3 runs 12 residues. In germline, CDR1 is MNHEY, CDR2 SVGAGI. CDR3 nucleotides: TGTGCCAGCAAAGGAGACACCGGGGAGCTGTTTTTT. Protein product: CASKGDTGELFF.

V is TRBV27 and J is TRBJ2-7; 13 bases align to TRBD2. The CDR3 is 16 amino acids. Germline CDR1 and CDR2: MNHEY and SMNVEV (reference sequence). V gave up 5 bases and J gave up 6 bases; unmatched junction bases: 10. CDR3 amino acids: CASSLRLAGGLTEQYF. In nucleotides, the CDR3 is TGTGCCAGCAGTCTCCGACTAGCGGGGGGCCTAACCGAGCAGTACTTC.

The chain uses TRBV10-2 and TRBJ2-2, with no clear D. Germline V gene data show CDR1 as WSHSY and CDR2 as SAAADI. The CDR3 totals 13 residues. Trimming shortened V by 1 base and J by 3 bases, and 3 bases separated the two germline ends. CDR3 coding DNA: TGCGCCAGCAGTGAGTGGTACACCGGGGAGCTGTTTTTT. This codes for CASSEWYTGELFF.

This clone was seen only once. This rearrangement joins TRBV7-8 to TRBJ1-5; 8 bases are shared with TRBD1. With V trimmed by 4 bases and J by 7 bases, 15 bases remained unmatched. This CDR3 is 17 amino acids long. Germline CDR1 SGHVS, CDR2 FQNEAQ. The CDR3, as DNA: TGTGCCAGCAGCTCTGGACAGGGCTTCATTTTTAACCAGCCCCAGCATTTT. Translating gives CASSSGQGFIFNQPQHF.

Worth noting for this clone: Different DNA sequences within this sample yield the same CDR3. The rearrangement joins TRBV7-9 to TRBJ2-3, with D uncertain. CDR1 SEHNR and CDR2 FQNEAQ come from the germline V gene (reference sequence). Trimming stripped 5 bases from V and 3 bases from J, with 9 bases between. The CDR3 is 13 residues long. CDR3 residues: CASSPPGTDTQYF. The CDR3 DNA sequence: TGTGCCAGCAGCCCCCCAGGAACAGATACGCAGTATTTT.

Note on this clone: This specimen includes other DNA sequences encoding the same CDR3. V and J are TRBV7-9 and TRBJ1-2; perhaps TRBD1 as D (5 bases). Per the germline V gene, CDR1 is SEHNR and CDR2 is FQNEAQ (reference sequence). Trimming took off 0 bases at V and 3 bases at J, with 8 bases between the two ends. This CDR3 comprises 14 residues. CDR3 in amino acids: CASSLAGTDYGYTF. DNA for the CDR3: TGTGCCAGCAGCTTAGCAGGGACGGACTATGGCTACACCTTC.